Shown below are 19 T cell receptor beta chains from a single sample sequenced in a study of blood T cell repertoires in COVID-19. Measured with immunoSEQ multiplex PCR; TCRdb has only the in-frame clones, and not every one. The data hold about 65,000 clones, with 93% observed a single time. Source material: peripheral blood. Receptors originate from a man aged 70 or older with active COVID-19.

CDR3 amino acids: CASKTTSGGRDTQYF. The DNA for the CDR3 is TGTGCCAGTAAAACGACTAGCGGGGGGCGGGATACGCAGTATTTT. The chain recombines TRBV19 with TRBJ2-3; TRBD2 aligns across 13 bases. V was pared by 7 bases and J by 6 bases, with 7 bases of the junction left unmatched. The V gene's germline CDR1 is LNHDA and CDR2 SQIVND (reference sequence). This CDR3 has 15 residues.

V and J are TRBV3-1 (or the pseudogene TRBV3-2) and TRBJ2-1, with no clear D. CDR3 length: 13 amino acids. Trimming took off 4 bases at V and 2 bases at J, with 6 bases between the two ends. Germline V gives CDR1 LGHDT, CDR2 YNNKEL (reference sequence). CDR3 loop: CASSRHTYNEQFF. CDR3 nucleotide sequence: TGTGCCAGCAGCCGACACACCTACAATGAGCAGTTCTTC.

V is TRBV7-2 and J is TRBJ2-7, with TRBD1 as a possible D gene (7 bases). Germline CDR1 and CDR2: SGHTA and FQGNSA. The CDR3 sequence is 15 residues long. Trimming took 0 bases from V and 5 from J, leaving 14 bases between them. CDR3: CASSLASQGGHEQYF. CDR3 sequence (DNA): TGTGCCAGCAGCTTAGCTTCGCAGGGGGGCCACGAGCAGTACTTC.

In nucleotides, the CDR3 is TGTGCCAGCTCACCAGGGACAGCGGCGAACACTGAAGCTTTCTTT. Its protein is CASSPGTAANTEAFF. V gene TRBV18 combines with J gene TRBJ1-1; 7 nucleotides line up with TRBD1. The CDR3 is 15 amino acids. In germline, CDR1 is KGHSH, CDR2 LQKENI. The ends lost 2 bases at V and 1 base at J; junction bases unmatched: 4.

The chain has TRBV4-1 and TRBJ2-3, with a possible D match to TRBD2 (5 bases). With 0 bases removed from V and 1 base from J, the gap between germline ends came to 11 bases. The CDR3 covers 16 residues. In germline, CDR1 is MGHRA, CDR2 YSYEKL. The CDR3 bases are TGCGCCAGCAGCCAAGAAAGAGGGCAGGGCACAGATACGCAGTATTTT. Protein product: CASSQERGQGTDTQYF.

CDR3 sequence: CASSVTGNSPLHF. CDR3 coding DNA: TGTGCCAGCAGTGTTACAGGGAATTCACCCCTCCACTTT. The J gene is TRBJ1-6, the V gene TRBV6-4; tentative D call: TRBD1 (6 bases). Germline V CDR1 and CDR2: MRHNA, SNTAGT. The CDR3 sequence is 13 residues long. The V end was cut by 4 bases, the J end by 7 bases, with 8 bases between.

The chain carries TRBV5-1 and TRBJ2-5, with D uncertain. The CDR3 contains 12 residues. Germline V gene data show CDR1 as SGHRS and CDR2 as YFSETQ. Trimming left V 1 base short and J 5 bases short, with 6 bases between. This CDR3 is CASSLSSETQYF. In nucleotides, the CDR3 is TGCGCCAGCAGCTTGAGCTCCGAGACCCAGTACTTC.

CDR3 sequence: CASSLGQTDTQYF. The DNA of the CDR3 is TGTGCCAGCAGCCTAGGACAGACAGATACGCAGTATTTT. This rearrangement joins TRBV7-2 to TRBJ2-3, with D perhaps TRBD1 (6 bases). This CDR3 has 13 amino acids. Per germline, CDR1 SGHTA and CDR2 FQGNSA. V was clipped by 5 bases and J by 3 bases, with 9 bases between them.

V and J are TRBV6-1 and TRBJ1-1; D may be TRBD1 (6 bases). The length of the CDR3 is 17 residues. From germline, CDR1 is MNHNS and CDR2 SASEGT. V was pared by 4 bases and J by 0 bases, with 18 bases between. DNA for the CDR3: TGTGCCAGCAGTGTGGGAACAGGGTCTATGATGAACACTGAAGCTTTCTTT. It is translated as CASSVGTGSMMNTEAFF.

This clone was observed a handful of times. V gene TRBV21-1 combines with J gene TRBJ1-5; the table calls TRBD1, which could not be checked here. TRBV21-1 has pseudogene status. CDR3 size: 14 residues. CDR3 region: CASSKVAGLQPQHF. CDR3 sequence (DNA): TGTGCCAGCAGCAAAGTGGCAGGGCTTCAGCCCCAGCATTTT.

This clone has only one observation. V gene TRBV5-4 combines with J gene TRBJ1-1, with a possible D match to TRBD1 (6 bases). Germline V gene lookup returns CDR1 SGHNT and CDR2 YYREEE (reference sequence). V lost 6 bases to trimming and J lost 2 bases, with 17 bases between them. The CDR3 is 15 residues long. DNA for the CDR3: TGTGCCAGCACCCTAACGCAGGGGAGTAACACTGAAGCTTTCTTT. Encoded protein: CASTLTQGSNTEAFF.

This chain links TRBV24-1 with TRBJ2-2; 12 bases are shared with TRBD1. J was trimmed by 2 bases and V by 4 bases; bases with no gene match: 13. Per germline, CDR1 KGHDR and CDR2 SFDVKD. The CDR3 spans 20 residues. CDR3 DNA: TGTGCCACCAGTGACCTGGGACAGGGGGCTGTTTCCCCCAACACCGGGGAGCTGTTTTTT. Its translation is CATSDLGQGAVSPNTGELFF.

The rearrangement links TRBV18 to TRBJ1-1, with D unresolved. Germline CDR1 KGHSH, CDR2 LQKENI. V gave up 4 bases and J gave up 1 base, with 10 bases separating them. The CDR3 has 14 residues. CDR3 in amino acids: CASSRIDKNTEAFF. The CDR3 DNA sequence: TGTGCCAGCTCACGTATTGACAAGAACACTGAAGCTTTCTTT. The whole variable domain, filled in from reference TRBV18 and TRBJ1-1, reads NAGVMQNPRHLVRRRGQEARLRCSPMKGHSHVYWYRQLPEEGLKFMVYLQKENIIDESGMPKERFSAEFPKEGPSILRIQQVVRGDSAAYFCASSRIDKNTEAFFGQGTRLTVV.

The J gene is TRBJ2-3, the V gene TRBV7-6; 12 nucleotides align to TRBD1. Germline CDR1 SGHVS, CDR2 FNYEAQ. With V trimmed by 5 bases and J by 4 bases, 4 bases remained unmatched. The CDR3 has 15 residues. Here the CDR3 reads CASSPGTGGADTQYF. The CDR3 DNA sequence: TGTGCCAGCAGCCCGGGGACAGGGGGCGCAGATACGCAGTATTTT.

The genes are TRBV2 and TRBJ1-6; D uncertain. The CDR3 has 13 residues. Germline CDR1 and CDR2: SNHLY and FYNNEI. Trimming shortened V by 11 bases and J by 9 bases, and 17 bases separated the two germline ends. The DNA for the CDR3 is TGTGCCGGCCAACAGCTCTTAAGTTCACCCCTCCACTTT. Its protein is CAGQQLLSSPLHF.

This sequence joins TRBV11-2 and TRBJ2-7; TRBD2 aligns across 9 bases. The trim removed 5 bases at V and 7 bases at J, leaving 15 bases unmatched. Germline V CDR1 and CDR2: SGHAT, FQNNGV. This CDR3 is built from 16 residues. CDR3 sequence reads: CASSPRTLAGVGEQYV. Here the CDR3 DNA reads TGTGCCAGCAGCCCCCGGACCTTAGCGGGGGTGGGTGAGCAGTACGTC.

CDR3 sequence: CASSLRWGLEQYF. The CDR3 bases are TGTGCCAGCAGCTTACGGTGGGGGCTCGAGCAGTACTTC. The chain has TRBV7-2 and TRBJ2-7; possible D gene TRBD1, 6 bases. Germline V gene sequence: CDR1 SGHTA, CDR2 FQGNSA. The CDR3 spans 13 residues. Trimming took 2 bases from V and 6 from J, leaving 11 bases between them.

This CDR3 is CASSLTGIISGNTIYF. The CDR3 DNA sequence: TGTGCCAGTAGTTTGACAGGGATCATCTCTGGAAACACCATATATTTT. J is TRBJ1-3 and V is TRBV19; 7 nucleotides match TRBD1. Losses at the gene ends were 5 bases for V and 0 bases for J; bases not matched to a gene: 7. The length of the CDR3 is 16 residues. CDR1 and CDR2 from the germline V gene are LNHDA and SQIVND (reference sequence). The full variable domain, with the rest looked up from reference TRBV19 and TRBJ1-3, is DGGITQSPKYLFRKEGQNVTLSCEQNLNHDAMYWYRQDPGQGLRLIYYSQIVNDFQKGDIAEGYSVSREKKESFPLTVTSAQKNPTAFYLCASSLTGIISGNTIYFGEGSWLTVV.

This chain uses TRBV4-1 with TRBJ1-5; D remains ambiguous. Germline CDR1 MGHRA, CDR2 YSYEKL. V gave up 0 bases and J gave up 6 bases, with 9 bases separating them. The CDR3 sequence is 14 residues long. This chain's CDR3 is CASSQDRVSQPQHF. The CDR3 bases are TGCGCCAGCAGCCAAGATCGGGTTAGTCAGCCCCAGCATTTT.